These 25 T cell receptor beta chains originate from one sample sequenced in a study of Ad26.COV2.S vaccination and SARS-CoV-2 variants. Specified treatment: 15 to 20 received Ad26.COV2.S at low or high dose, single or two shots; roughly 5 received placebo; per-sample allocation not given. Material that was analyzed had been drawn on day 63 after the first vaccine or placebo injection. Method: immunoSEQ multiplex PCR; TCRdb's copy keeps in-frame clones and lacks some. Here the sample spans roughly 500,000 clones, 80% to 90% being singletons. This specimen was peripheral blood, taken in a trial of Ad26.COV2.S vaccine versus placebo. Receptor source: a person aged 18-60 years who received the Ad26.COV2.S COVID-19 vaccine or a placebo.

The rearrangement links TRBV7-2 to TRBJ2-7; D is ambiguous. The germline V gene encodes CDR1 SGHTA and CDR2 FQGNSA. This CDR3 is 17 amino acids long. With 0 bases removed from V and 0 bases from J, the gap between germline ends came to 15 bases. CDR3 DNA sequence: TGTGCCAGCAGCTTAGCGTCAGTCGTAGGTAGCTCCTACGAGCAGTACTTC. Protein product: CASSLASVVGSSYEQYF.

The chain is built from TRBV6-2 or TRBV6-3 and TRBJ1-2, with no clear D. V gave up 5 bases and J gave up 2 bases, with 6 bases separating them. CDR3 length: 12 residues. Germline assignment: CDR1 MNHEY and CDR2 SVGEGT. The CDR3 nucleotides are TGTGCCAGCAGTGCAGCGAACTATGGCTACACCTTC. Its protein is CASSAANYGYTF.

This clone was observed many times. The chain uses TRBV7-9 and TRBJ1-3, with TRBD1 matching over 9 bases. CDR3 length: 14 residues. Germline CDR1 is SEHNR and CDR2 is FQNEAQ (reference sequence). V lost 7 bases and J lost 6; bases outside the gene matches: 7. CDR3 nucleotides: TGTGCCAGCAAAGGGACAGGGAGAGCAAACACCATATATTTT. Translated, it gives CASKGTGRANTIYF.

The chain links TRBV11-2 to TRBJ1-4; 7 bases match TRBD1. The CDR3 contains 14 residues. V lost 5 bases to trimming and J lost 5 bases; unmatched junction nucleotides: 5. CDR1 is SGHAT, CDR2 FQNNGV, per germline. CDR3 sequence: CASSPRGLNEKLFF. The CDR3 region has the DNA TGTGCCAGCAGCCCAAGGGGGCTAAATGAAAAACTGTTTTTT.

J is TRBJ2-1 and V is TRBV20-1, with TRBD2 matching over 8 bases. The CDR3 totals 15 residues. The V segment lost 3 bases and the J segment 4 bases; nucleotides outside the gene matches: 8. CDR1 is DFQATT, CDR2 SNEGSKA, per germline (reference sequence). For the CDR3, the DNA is TGCAGTGCTAGTGGGGCTAGCGGGTATTACAATGAGCAGTTCTTC. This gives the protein CSASGASGYYNEQFF.

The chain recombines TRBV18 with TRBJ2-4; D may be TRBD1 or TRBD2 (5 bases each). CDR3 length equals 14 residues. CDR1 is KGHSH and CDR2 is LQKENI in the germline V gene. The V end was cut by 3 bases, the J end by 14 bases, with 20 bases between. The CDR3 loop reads CASSPGITLGREYF. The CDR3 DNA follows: TGTGCCAGCTCACCTGGCATCACCCTGGGACGGGAGTACTTC.

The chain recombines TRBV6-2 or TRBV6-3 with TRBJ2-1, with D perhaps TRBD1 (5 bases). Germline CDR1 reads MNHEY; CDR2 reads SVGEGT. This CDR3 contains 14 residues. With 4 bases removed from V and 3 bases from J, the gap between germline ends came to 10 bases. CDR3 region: CASSLAGIYNEQFF. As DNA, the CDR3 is TGTGCCAGCAGTTTAGCAGGGATCTACAATGAGCAGTTCTTC.

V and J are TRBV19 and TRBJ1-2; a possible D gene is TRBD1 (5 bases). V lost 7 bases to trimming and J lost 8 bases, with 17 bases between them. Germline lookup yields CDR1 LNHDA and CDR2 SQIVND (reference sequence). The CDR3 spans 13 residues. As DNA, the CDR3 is TGTGCCAGTACGGGAGATGGGGCTCAAGGCTACACCTTC. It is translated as CASTGDGAQGYTF.

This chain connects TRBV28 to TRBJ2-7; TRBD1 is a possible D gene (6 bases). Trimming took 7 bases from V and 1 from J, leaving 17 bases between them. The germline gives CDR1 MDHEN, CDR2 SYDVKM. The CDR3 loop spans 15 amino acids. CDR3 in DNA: TGTGCCAGCATAACCGGTCAGGGGCCATCCTACGAGCAGTACTTC. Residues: CASITGQGPSYEQYF.

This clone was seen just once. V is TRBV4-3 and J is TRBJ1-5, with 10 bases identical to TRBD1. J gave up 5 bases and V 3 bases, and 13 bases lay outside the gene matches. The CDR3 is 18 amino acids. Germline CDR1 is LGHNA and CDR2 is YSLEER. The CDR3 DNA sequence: TGCGCCAGCAGCCATCGTCTTCCGGGACAGGGGTATGATCAGCCCCAGCATTTT. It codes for CASSHRLPGQGYDQPQHF.

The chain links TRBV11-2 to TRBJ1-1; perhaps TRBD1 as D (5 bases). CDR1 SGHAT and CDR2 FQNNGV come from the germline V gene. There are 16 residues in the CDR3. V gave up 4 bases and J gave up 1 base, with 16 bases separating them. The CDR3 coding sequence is TGTGCCAGCAGCTCTCCCGGGGACGGGAAGAACACTGAAGCTTTCTTT. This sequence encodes CASSSPGDGKNTEAFF.

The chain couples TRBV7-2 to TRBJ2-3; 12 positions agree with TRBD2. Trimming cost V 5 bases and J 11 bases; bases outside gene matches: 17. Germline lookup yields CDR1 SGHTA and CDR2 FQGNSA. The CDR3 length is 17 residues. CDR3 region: CASSPELAGGREGGQYF. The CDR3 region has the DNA TGTGCCAGCAGCCCCGAACTAGCGGGAGGTCGCGAGGGGGGGCAGTATTTT.

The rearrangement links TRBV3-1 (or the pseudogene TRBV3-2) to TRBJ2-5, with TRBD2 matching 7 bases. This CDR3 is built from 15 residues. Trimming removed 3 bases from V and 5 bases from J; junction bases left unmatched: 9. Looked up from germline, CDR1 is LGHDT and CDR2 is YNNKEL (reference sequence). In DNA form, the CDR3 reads TGTGCCAGCAGCCACTCCGGGGAGGGCAGGGAGACCCAGTACTTC. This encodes CASSHSGEGRETQYF.

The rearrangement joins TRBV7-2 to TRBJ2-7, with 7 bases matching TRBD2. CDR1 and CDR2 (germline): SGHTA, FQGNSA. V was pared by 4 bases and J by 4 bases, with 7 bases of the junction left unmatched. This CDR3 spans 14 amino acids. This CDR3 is CASSWTGGVYEQYF. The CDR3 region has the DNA TGTGCCAGCAGCTGGACTGGGGGGGTTTACGAGCAGTACTTC.

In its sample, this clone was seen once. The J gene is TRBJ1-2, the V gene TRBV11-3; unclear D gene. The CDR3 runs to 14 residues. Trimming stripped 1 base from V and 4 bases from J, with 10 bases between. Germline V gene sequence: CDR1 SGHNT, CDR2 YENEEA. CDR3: CASSLARGTYGYTF. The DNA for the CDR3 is TGTGCCAGCAGCTTAGCTCGGGGAACCTATGGCTACACCTTC.

CDR3 nucleotides: TGCGCCAGCAGCCACCCCGGGACAGGACTTGGAGCTTTCTTT. It encodes CASSHPGTGLGAFF. V gene TRBV4-3 combines with J gene TRBJ1-1, with TRBD1 matching over 8 bases. The CDR3 has 14 amino acids. CDR1 is LGHNA, CDR2 YSLEER, per germline. J gave up 10 bases and V 3 bases, and 10 bases lay outside the gene matches.

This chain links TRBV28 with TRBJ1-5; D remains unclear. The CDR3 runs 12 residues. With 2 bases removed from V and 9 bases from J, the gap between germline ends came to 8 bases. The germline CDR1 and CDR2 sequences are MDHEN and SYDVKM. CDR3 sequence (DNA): TGTGCCAGCAGTTTAGGTAGCGCGCCCCAGCATTTT. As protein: CASSLGSAPQHF.

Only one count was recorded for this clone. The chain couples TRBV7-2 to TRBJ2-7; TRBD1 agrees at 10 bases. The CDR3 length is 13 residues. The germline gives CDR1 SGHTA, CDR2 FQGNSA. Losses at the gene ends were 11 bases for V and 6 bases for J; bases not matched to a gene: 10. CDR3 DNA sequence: TGTGCCCTGCTGGGACAGGGGTTTCCCGAGCAGTACGTC. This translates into CALLGQGFPEQYV.

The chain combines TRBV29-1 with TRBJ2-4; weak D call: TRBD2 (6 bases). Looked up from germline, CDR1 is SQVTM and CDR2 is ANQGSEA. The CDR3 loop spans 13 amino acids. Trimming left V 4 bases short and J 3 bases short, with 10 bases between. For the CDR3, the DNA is TGCAGCGTTGGAAGCGGGCTCAAAAACATTCAGTACTTC. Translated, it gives CSVGSGLKNIQYF.

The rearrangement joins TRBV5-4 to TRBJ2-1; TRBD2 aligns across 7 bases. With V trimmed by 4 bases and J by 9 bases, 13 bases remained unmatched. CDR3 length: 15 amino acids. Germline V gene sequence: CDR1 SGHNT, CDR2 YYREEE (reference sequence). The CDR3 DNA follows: TGTGCCAGCAGCCCTAGAGGACTAGGAGGCTCTGAGCAGTTCTTC. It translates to CASSPRGLGGSEQFF.

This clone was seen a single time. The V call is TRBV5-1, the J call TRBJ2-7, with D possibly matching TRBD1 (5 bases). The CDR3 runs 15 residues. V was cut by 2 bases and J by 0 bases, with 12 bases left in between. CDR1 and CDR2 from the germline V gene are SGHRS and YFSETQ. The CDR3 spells CASSFGALSSYEQYF. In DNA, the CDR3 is TGCGCCAGCAGCTTTGGGGCCTTGAGCTCCTACGAGCAGTACTTC.

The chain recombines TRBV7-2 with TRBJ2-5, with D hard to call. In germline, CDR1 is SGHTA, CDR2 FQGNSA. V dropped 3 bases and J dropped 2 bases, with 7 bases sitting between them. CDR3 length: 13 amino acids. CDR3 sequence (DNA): TGTGCCAGCAGCTTCATGGTGCAAGAGACCCAGTACTTC. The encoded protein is CASSFMVQETQYF.

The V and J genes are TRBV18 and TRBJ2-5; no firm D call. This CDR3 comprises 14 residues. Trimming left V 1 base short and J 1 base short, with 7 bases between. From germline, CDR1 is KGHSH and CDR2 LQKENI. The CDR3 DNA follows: TGTGCCAGCTCACCACAGAGCATCCAAGAGACCCAGTACTTC. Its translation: CASSPQSIQETQYF.

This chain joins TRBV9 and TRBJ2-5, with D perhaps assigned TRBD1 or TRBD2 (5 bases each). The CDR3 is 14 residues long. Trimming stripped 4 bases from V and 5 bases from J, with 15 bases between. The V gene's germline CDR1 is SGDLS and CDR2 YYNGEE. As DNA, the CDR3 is TGTGCCAGCAGCCCCCAGGTGGGGGACGAGACCCAGTACTTC. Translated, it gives CASSPQVGDETQYF.

The CDR3 DNA is TGTGCCAGCAGCCCTTCAGGGACAGGGGCTGGAAACACCATATATTTT. Translated: CASSPSGTGAGNTIYF. This rearrangement joins TRBV7-3 to TRBJ1-3; 10 bases fit TRBD1. Germline V lookup: CDR1 SGHTA, CDR2 FQGTGA. The length of the CDR3 is 16 residues. V shed 5 bases, J shed 2 bases, and the junction held 6 bases outside the gene matches.